These 27 T cell receptor beta chains were all obtained from the same sample, sequenced in a study of blood T cells in healthy people across ages. The authors ran a second PCR of about 6 to 12 cycles using a sample-barcoded 5' primer and a J-beta primer mix. One entry per CDR3 protein results from TCRdb running MiXCR on the 5' RACE reads. This repertoire shows about 1,400,000 distinct CDR3 sequences, roughly 40% found once; its top ten account for roughly 8.2%. The sequenced sample was blood. These receptors all stem from a woman between 18 and 30 years old in good health.

The V gene is TRBV24-1, the J gene TRBJ2-5, with 10 bases aligning to TRBD2. The CDR3 runs 15 residues. Germline CDR1 reads KGHDR; CDR2 reads SFDVKD. Trimming cost V 4 bases and J 11 bases; bases outside gene matches: 12. DNA for the CDR3: TGTGCCACCAGTGACCGAGCGGGGGGGGTCAATGAGCAGTACTTC. Protein: CATSDRAGGVNEQYF.

The sample holds a few counts of this clonotype. This chain uses TRBV20-1 with TRBJ2-4; 12 nucleotides match TRBD2. The end of the DNA fits TRBJ2-7 better, so the J call may be wrong. CDR1 DFQATT and CDR2 SNEGSKA come from the germline V gene (reference sequence). The CDR3 runs 14 residues. CDR3 sequence reads: CSARETSGGNEQYF. Here the CDR3 DNA reads TGCAGTGCTAGGGAGACTAGCGGGGGCAACGAGCAGTACTTC.

This chain uses TRBV4-1 with TRBJ1-2; no reliable D call. Trimming removed 1 base at V and 8 bases at J, with 8 bases between. Germline-derived CDR1 and CDR2 are MGHRA and YSYEKL. The CDR3 extends over 12 amino acids. The CDR3 loop is CASSQGGFGYTF. In nucleotides, the CDR3 is TGCGCCAGCAGCCAAGGTGGCTTCGGCTACACCTTC.

The rearrangement joins TRBV7-2 to TRBJ2-5; D call uncertain. The CDR3 spans 15 residues. Germline values: CDR1 SGHTA, CDR2 FQGNSA. Trimming pared 2 bases from V and 4 bases from J, leaving 14 bases between. DNA of the CDR3: TGTGCCAGCAGCTTATTGGGCCTAGGCGGAGAGACCCAGTACTTC. As protein: CASSLLGLGGETQYF.

The rearrangement links TRBV5-1 to TRBJ2-3; tentative D call: TRBD2 (5 bases). The CDR3 consists of 15 residues. V was shortened by 5 bases and J by 6 bases, with 19 bases between the two germline ends. Germline V gene lookup returns CDR1 SGHRS and CDR2 YFSETQ. The chain's CDR3 is CASSLGPGQRDTQYF. CDR3 DNA sequence: TGCGCCAGCAGTCTTGGACCCGGTCAGCGGGATACGCAGTATTTT.

The chain couples TRBV5-1 to TRBJ2-1; 8 bases map to TRBD2. CDR3 length: 15 residues. V shed 3 bases and J 6 bases; nucleotides not matched to a gene: 8. Germline CDR1 reads SGHRS; CDR2 reads YFSETQ. The CDR3 loop is CASSSQREIANEQFF. CDR3 in DNA: TGCGCCAGCAGCTCTCAGCGGGAGATCGCCAATGAGCAGTTCTTC.

This clonotype showed up just a few times. The chain joins TRBV10-3 to TRBJ1-1; 11 bases agree with TRBD1. The J segment lost 4 bases and the V segment lost 7 bases, leaving 8 bases of the junction unmatched. Germline values: CDR1 ENHRY, CDR2 SYGVKD. The CDR3 is 15 residues long. The CDR3, as DNA: TGTGCCATCAACCCCTGGGACAGGGGGAGCACTGAAGCTTTCTTT. Its translation: CAINPWDRGSTEAFF.

This clonotype was picked up many times. This chain joins TRBV10-3 and TRBJ2-1, with 14 bases that match TRBD2. The CDR3 spans 16 residues. CDR1 ENHRY and CDR2 SYGVKD come from the germline V gene. The V gene end was trimmed by 6 bases and the J gene end by 6 bases; junction bases not matched to a gene: 7. The CDR3 DNA is TGTGCCATCAGGGGGACTAGCGGGAGTATCGGCAATGAGCAGTTCTTC. Protein product: CAIRGTSGSIGNEQFF.

This clonotype was found many times. This clone may be a read error of a much larger clone one base away. The chain has TRBV7-9 and TRBJ2-1, with D possibly being TRBD2 (5 bases). Trimming stripped 5 bases from V and 4 bases from J, with 12 bases between. Germline loops: CDR1 SEHNR, CDR2 FQNEAQ (reference sequence). The CDR3 runs 14 residues. The CDR3 DNA reads TGTGCCAGCAGCCCCAGGACTGTTTACAATGAGCAGTTCTTC. Translated, it gives CASSPRTVYNEQFF.

The chain recombines TRBV7-6 with TRBJ2-7; TRBD2 might be the D (5 bases). Germline CDR1 is SGHVS and CDR2 is FNYEAQ. This CDR3 has 15 residues. With 1 base removed from V and 7 bases from J, the gap between germline ends came to 17 bases. The CDR3 spells CASSLEVVGSGEQYF. The DNA for the CDR3 is TGTGCCAGCAGCTTAGAGGTTGTGGGATCGGGGGAGCAGTACTTC.

This clonotype was seen a single time. For the CDR3, the DNA is TGTGCCATCAGTAGTCGGGTGGCAGATACGCAGTATTTT. The encoded protein is CAISSRVADTQYF. The V gene is TRBV10-3, the J gene TRBJ2-3; no firm D call. The ends were cut back, 5 bases at V and 4 bases at J, with 10 bases in the middle. Germline-derived CDR1 and CDR2 are ENHRY and SYGVKD. This CDR3 is 13 amino acids long.

This clonotype was seen more than once but under ten times. The chain is built from TRBV6-5 and TRBJ2-7; D is tentatively TRBD1 or TRBD2 (5 bases each). Deletions cut 7 bases from V and 0 bases from J, with 16 bases between. The CDR3 has 15 residues. Looked up from germline, CDR1 is MNHEY and CDR2 is SVGAGI. CDR3 amino acids: CASTQTGTASYEQYF. The CDR3 region has the DNA TGTGCCAGCACCCAAACCGGGACGGCCTCCTACGAGCAGTACTTC.

This clonotype was seen a few times. The chain carries TRBV4-1 and TRBJ2-7; 8 bases match TRBD1. Unmatched junction bases numbered 13, after V lost 3 bases and J lost 3 bases. The CDR3 is 17 amino acids. Germline values: CDR1 MGHRA, CDR2 YSYEKL. This CDR3 reads CASSHAEGQDLFYEQYF. CDR3 sequence (DNA): TGCGCCAGCAGCCATGCTGAGGGACAGGACCTTTTCTACGAGCAGTACTTC.

The chain uses TRBV2 and TRBJ1-6; D is ambiguous. Trimming left V 3 bases short and J 8 bases short, with 8 bases between. The CDR3 is made up of 13 amino acids. The germline V gene has CDR1 SNHLY and CDR2 FYNNEI. This CDR3 is CASSEWRDSPLHF. The DNA for the CDR3 is TGTGCCAGCAGTGAGTGGAGGGATTCACCCCTCCACTTT.

This clonotype came up a few times. The chain employs TRBV3-1 and TRBJ2-3; a weak D match, TRBD1 (7 bases). In germline, CDR1 is LGHDT, CDR2 YNNKEL (reference sequence). This CDR3 has 13 residues. V gave up 3 bases and J gave up 5 bases, with 9 bases separating them. CDR3 region: CASSQQGGDTQYF. The CDR3 DNA reads TGTGCCAGCAGCCAGCAGGGGGGAGATACGCAGTATTTT.

This clonotype was counted at least ten times. This sequence joins TRBV5-1 and TRBJ2-1; D remains unclear. Germline V gene sequence: CDR1 SGHRS, CDR2 YFSETQ. Trimming took 0 bases from V and 8 from J, leaving 12 bases between them. The CDR3 contains 14 residues. CDR3 sequence (DNA): TGCGCCAGCAGCTTGGGGGCCCAAGAGTATGAGCAGTTCTTC. It is translated as CASSLGAQEYEQFF.

The CDR3 region has the DNA TGTGCCAGCAGCTTAACGGGCGTAAACTCCCAAGAGACCCAGTACTTC. The encoded protein is CASSLTGVNSQETQYF. The V and J genes are TRBV7-3 and TRBJ2-5; D is unclear. Germline CDR1 reads SGHTA; CDR2 reads FQGTGA. V lost 0 bases, J lost 1 base, and 12 bases lay in between. The CDR3 sequence is 16 residues long.

The chain recombines TRBV20-1 with TRBJ2-1, with 9 positions matching TRBD2. CDR1 is DFQATT, CDR2 SNEGSKA, per germline (reference sequence). This CDR3 has 15 amino acids. J was trimmed by 0 bases and V by 6 bases; bases with no gene match: 6. The CDR3 is CSARLAASSYNEQFF. The CDR3 coding sequence is TGCAGTGCCCGACTAGCGGCGAGCTCCTACAATGAGCAGTTCTTC.

The gene calls are TRBV5-1 and TRBJ2-1; no definite D call. The germline CDR1 and CDR2 sequences are SGHRS and YFSETQ. Trimming took 6 bases from V and 0 from J, leaving 13 bases between them. There are 15 residues in the CDR3. This chain's CDR3 is CASTLGRSSYNEQFF. The CDR3, as DNA: TGCGCCAGCACACTTGGACGTAGCTCCTACAATGAGCAGTTCTTC.

This rearrangement joins TRBV5-1 to TRBJ2-7; no reliable D call. Trimming left V 0 bases short and J 6 bases short, with 10 bases between. This CDR3 is built from 13 residues. Germline CDR1 and CDR2: SGHRS and YFSETQ. This CDR3 reads CASSLVGSGEQYF. The DNA of the CDR3 is TGCGCCAGCAGCTTGGTGGGGTCGGGCGAGCAGTACTTC.

This clonotype turned up a few times. The V call is TRBV6-1, the J call TRBJ1-2; D remains ambiguous. V lost 7 bases, J lost 0 bases, and 18 bases lay in between. CDR3 size: 16 residues. Looked up from germline, CDR1 is MNHNS and CDR2 is SASEGT. The CDR3 loop reads CASTQFVGRANYGYTF. CDR3 in DNA: TGTGCCAGCACCCAGTTTGTCGGCAGAGCTAACTATGGCTACACCTTC.

With respect to this clonotype: Germline and junction disagree at one end, which may indicate a read error. V is TRBV6-5 and J is TRBJ2-7; tentatively, D is TRBD1 (6 bases). Germline V gene lookup returns CDR1 MNHEY and CDR2 SVGAGI. This CDR3 spans 14 amino acids. CDR3 DNA sequence: TGTGTCAGCAGTACCACAGGGCCCAACTACGAGCAGTACTTC. Translated: CVSSTTGPNYEQYF.

The V and J genes are TRBV4-2 and TRBJ1-4, with D perhaps TRBD1 (5 bases). V was pared by 4 bases and J by 8 bases, with 11 bases between. CDR3 size: 13 residues. CDR1 LGHNA and CDR2 YNFKEQ come from the germline V gene. DNA for the CDR3: TGTGCCAGCAGCCCCGACCGGGGCGAAAAACTGTTTTTT. This translates into CASSPDRGEKLFF.

Only a few counts were recorded for this clonotype. CDR3 nucleotides: TGTGCCATCAGTGAGTCGAGGGCAGCAGCCAACACTGAAGCTTTCTTT. Translating gives CAISESRAAANTEAFF. The rearrangement joins TRBV10-3 to TRBJ1-1; D gene ambiguous. Germline V gives CDR1 ENHRY, CDR2 SYGVKD. The CDR3 length is 16 residues. V lost 0 bases and J lost 2, with 13 bases in between.

The chain recombines TRBV24-1 with TRBJ2-1, with TRBD2 matching over 14 bases. From germline, CDR1 is KGHDR and CDR2 SFDVKD. The CDR3 is made up of 16 amino acids. Trimming cost V 4 bases and J 10 bases; bases outside gene matches: 8. This chain's CDR3 is CATSEATSGGAREQFF. The CDR3 coding sequence is TGTGCCACCAGTGAAGCGACTAGCGGGGGGGCGAGAGAGCAGTTCTTC.

The chain joins TRBV6-5 to TRBJ1-1; D not certain. V dropped 0 bases and J dropped 2 bases, with 10 bases sitting between them. CDR3 length: 15 residues. Germline-derived CDR1 and CDR2 are MNHEY and SVGAGI. For the CDR3, the DNA is TGTGCCAGCAGTTACTCTGCAGGCTACAACACTGAAGCTTTCTTT. Translating gives CASSYSAGYNTEAFF.

The V gene is TRBV6-1, the J gene TRBJ1-2, with 8 bases aligning to TRBD1. Germline-derived CDR1 and CDR2 are MNHNS and SASEGT. The junction had 6 bases not matched to a gene; V was cut back by 4 bases and J by 11 bases. The CDR3 is 12 residues long. DNA of the CDR3: TGTGCCAGCAGTGGCGGGACAGGAGGGTACACCTTC. Its protein product is CASSGGTGGYTF.